This T cell receptor beta chain was observed in a study of blood T cell repertoires in COVID-19. Background on the study: Spain, Italy and the United States supplied samples that represented acute and convalescent COVID-19. T cells, B-cell-depleted T cells, or PBMCs supplied cDNA or gDNA.

Assay used: immunoSEQ multiplex PCR; TCRdb lists only in-frame clones, some missing. This sample yields around 400,000 clones, of which about nine tenths are seen a single time; about 0.78% belongs to the top ten. This CDR3 is built from 13 residues. Germline V gene data show CDR1 as SGHNT and CDR2 as YYREEE (reference sequence). J lost 8 bases, V lost 5 bases, and 6 bases had no gene match. Source material: PBMCs or T cells enriched from blood (not recorded which). The genes are TRBV5-4 and TRBJ1-4; 7 nucleotides line up with TRBD1. The clonotype comes from a woman aged 40 to 49 who had been exposed to COVID-19. CDR3 DNA sequence: TGTGCCAGCAGAAGGCAGGGGGAGGAAAAACTGTTTTTT. Translated, it gives CASRRQGEEKLFF.